These 16 T cell receptor beta chains were all obtained from the same sample, sequenced in a study of blood T cell repertoires in COVID-19. Assay: immunoSEQ multiplex PCR; the TCRdb copy retains only in-frame clones and omits some. This sample has some 380,000 clones; approximately 87% occur once, and the top ten carry approximately 1.2%. Sequencing was performed on PBMCs or T cells enriched from blood (not recorded which). These receptors originate from a man in his thirties or forties who had recovered from COVID-19.

J is TRBJ1-2 and V is TRBV19; TRBD1 agrees at 9 bases. The length of the CDR3 is 13 residues. Germline lookup yields CDR1 LNHDA and CDR2 SQIVND (reference sequence). The trim removed 8 bases at V and 4 bases at J, leaving 5 bases unmatched. This CDR3 is CASLGQGAYGYTF. Written as DNA, the CDR3 is TGTGCCAGTCTGGGACAGGGCGCCTATGGCTACACCTTC.

The rearrangement uses TRBV19 and TRBJ1-5; D unresolved. In germline, CDR1 is LNHDA, CDR2 SQIVND (reference sequence). Trimming took 3 bases from V and 5 from J, leaving 5 bases between them. This CDR3 is 12 amino acids long. CDR3 sequence reads: CASSIPDQPQHF. As DNA, the CDR3 is TGTGCCAGTAGTATCCCAGATCAGCCCCAGCATTTT.

The chain couples TRBV4-2 to TRBJ1-1, with D possibly matching TRBD1 (5 bases). The germline V and J ends were trimmed by 5 bases and 6 bases, with 13 bases remaining between them. This CDR3 has 13 residues. CDR1 is LGHNA and CDR2 is YNFKEQ in the germline V gene. The DNA for the CDR3 is TGTGCCAGCAGCTTAAACAGGTTTTCTGAAGCTTTCTTT. It yields the protein CASSLNRFSEAFF.

There are a few counts of this clone. The chain employs TRBV29-1 and TRBJ2-1; a weak D match, TRBD1 (6 bases). CDR1 and CDR2 from the germline V gene are SQVTM and ANQGSEA. The ends were cut back, 0 bases at V and 5 bases at J, with 8 bases in the middle. The CDR3 covers 13 residues. The CDR3 reads CSVEEDRNNEQFF. The CDR3 coding sequence is TGCAGCGTTGAAGAGGACAGAAACAATGAGCAGTTCTTC.

The V gene is TRBV19, the J gene TRBJ1-6, with 8 bases aligning to TRBD1. CDR1 and CDR2 (germline): LNHDA, SQIVND (reference sequence). The CDR3 covers 14 residues. Trimming took 4 bases from V and 10 from J; bases not matched to a gene: 6. This chain's CDR3 is CASSTGGANSPLHF. CDR3 coding DNA: TGTGCCAGTAGTACAGGGGGCGCGAACTCACCCCTCCACTTT.

This chain uses TRBV6-5 with TRBJ1-2; 10 bases fit TRBD1. The J segment lost 7 bases and the V segment lost 5 bases, leaving 7 bases of the junction unmatched. Per the germline V gene, CDR1 is MNHEY and CDR2 is SVGAGI. The CDR3 spans 14 residues. In DNA form, the CDR3 reads TGTGCCAGCAGTCCGGGACAGGGGCGTTCTGGCTACACCTTC. Translation: CASSPGQGRSGYTF.

V and J are TRBV7-9 and TRBJ2-1; the match to TRBD2 covers 10 bases. CDR3 size: 14 residues. V lost 3 bases and J lost 7; bases outside the gene matches: 3. Germline V gene sequence: CDR1 SEHNR, CDR2 FQNEAQ (reference sequence). CDR3 region: CASSFSGGFNEQFF. CDR3 DNA sequence: TGTGCCAGCAGCTTTAGCGGGGGGTTTAATGAGCAGTTCTTC.

The CDR3: CASRTASYEQYF. The CDR3 region has the DNA TGTGCCAGTCGGACAGCGTCCTACGAGCAGTACTTC. The V and J genes are TRBV27 and TRBJ2-7, with D maybe TRBD1 (6 bases). CDR3 size: 12 residues. Trimming left V 9 bases short and J 1 base short, with 10 bases between. CDR1 is MNHEY and CDR2 is SMNVEV in the germline V gene (reference sequence).

This rearrangement joins TRBV6-5 to TRBJ1-5; D not certain. Germline lookup yields CDR1 MNHEY and CDR2 SVGAGI. This CDR3 has 15 residues. V shed 2 bases and J shed 5 bases, with 13 bases lying between them. The CDR3 DNA reads as TGTGCCAGCAGTTACGGACTCGGGTATTATCAGCCCCAGCATTTT. The encoded protein is CASSYGLGYYQPQHF.

The chain couples TRBV9 to TRBJ2-3, with 12 positions matching TRBD1. Losses at the gene ends were 3 bases for V and 5 bases for J; bases not matched to a gene: 10. The CDR3 loop spans 17 amino acids. CDR1 is SGDLS and CDR2 is YYNGEE in the germline V gene. The CDR3 loop is CASSGSSGQGAGDTQYF. Written as DNA, the CDR3 is TGTGCCAGCAGCGGGTCATCGGGACAGGGGGCCGGAGATACGCAGTATTTT.

The chain combines TRBV6-1 with TRBJ1-4; TRBD1 matches at 7 bases. Trimming cost V 3 bases and J 0 bases; bases outside gene matches: 7. The CDR3 totals 17 residues. From germline, CDR1 is MNHNS and CDR2 SASEGT. For the CDR3, the DNA is TGTGCCAGCAGTGAGAGGCCCCAGGGGGCAACTAATGAAAAACTGTTTTTT. It encodes CASSERPQGATNEKLFF.

The V and J genes are TRBV3-1 (or the pseudogene TRBV3-2) and TRBJ1-2; TRBD1 agrees at 7 bases. The ends lost 4 bases at V and 2 bases at J; junction bases unmatched: 7. The CDR3 totals 15 residues. Looked up from germline, CDR1 is LGHDT and CDR2 is YNNKEL (reference sequence). In nucleotides, the CDR3 is TGTGCCAGCAGCCCAACCCGACAGGGAAACTATGGCTACACCTTC. Its translation is CASSPTRQGNYGYTF.

The V and J genes are TRBV6-5 and TRBJ1-5; tentatively, D is TRBD1 (6 bases). The germline V gene has CDR1 MNHEY and CDR2 SVGAGI. The CDR3 extends over 13 amino acids. Deletions cut 8 bases from V and 3 bases from J, with 11 bases between. CDR3 loop: CASGQPFNQPQHF. Here the CDR3 DNA reads TGTGCCAGCGGACAGCCATTCAATCAGCCCCAGCATTTT.

V is TRBV5-1 and J is TRBJ1-1; a possible D gene is TRBD1 (6 bases). Germline V gene lookup returns CDR1 SGHRS and CDR2 YFSETQ. The V and J ends lost 3 bases and 2 bases respectively, with 17 bases between them. The CDR3 is 16 residues long. CDR3 DNA sequence: TGCGCCAGCAGCTCACAGGGCGGGGGGATAAACACTGAAGCTTTCTTT. Translating it yields CASSSQGGGINTEAFF.

The chain joins TRBV5-5 to TRBJ2-7; 8 bases agree with TRBD2. The CDR3 contains 15 residues. Germline V lookup: CDR1 SGHKS, CDR2 YYEKEE (reference sequence). Germline trimming cut 4 bases from V and 5 bases from J; bases unmatched to any gene: 11. CDR3 sequence (DNA): TGTGCCAGCAGCCGTCCCCGGGGGGGCGGCGACGAGCAGTACTTC. It specifies CASSRPRGGGDEQYF. The full variable domain, its missing parts supplied by reference TRBV5-5 and TRBJ2-7, is DAGVTQSPTHLIKTRGQQVTLRCSPISGHKSVSWYQQVLGQGPQFIFQYYEKEERGRGNFPDRFSARQFPNYSSELNVNALLLGDSALYLCASSRPRGGGDEQYFGPGTRLTVT.

This clone occurred many times. This chain links TRBV5-1 with TRBJ1-1; unclear D gene. The CDR3 is made up of 13 amino acids. V was trimmed by 5 bases and J by 6 bases, leaving 14 bases between them. CDR1 is SGHRS and CDR2 is YFSETQ in the germline V gene. For the CDR3, the DNA is TGCGCCAGCAGGAGGAGGGATTTGGCTGAAGCTTTCTTT. Its translation: CASRRRDLAEAFF. Full variable domain (remainder filled in from reference TRBV5-1 and TRBJ1-1): KAGVTQTPRYLIKTRGQQVTLSCSPISGHRSVSWYQQTPGQGLQFLFEYFSETQRNKGNFPGRFSGRQFSNSRSEMNVSTLELGDSALYLCASRRRDLAEAFFGQGTRLTVV.